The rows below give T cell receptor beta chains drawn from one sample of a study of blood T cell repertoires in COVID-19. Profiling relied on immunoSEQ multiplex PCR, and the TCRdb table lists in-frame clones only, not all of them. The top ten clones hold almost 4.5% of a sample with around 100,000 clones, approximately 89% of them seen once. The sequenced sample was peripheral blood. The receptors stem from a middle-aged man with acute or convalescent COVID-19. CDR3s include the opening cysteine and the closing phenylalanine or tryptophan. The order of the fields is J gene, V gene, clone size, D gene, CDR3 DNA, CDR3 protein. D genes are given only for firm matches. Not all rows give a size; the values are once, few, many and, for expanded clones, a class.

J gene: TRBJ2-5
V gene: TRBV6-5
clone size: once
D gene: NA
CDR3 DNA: TGTGCCAGCAGTTACTCCCGAGGACAGAAACAAGAGACCCAGTACTTC
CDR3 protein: CASSYSRGQKQETQYF

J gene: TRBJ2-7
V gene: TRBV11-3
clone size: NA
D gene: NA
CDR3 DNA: TGTGCCAGCAGCTCGGCCTACGAGCAGTACTTC
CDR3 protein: CASSSAYEQYF

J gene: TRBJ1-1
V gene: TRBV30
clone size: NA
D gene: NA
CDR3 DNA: TGTGCCTGGAACAGGAACACTGAAGCTTTCTTT
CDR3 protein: CAWNRNTEAFF

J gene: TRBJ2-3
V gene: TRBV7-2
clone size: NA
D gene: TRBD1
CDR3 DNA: TGTGCCAGCAGCACGGACAGGGTCGATACGCAGTATTTT
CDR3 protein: CASSTDRVDTQYF

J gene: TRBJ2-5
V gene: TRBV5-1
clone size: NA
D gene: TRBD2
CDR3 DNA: TGCGCCAGCAGCTTGGAGTTTTCGGGGGGCCAAGAGACCCAGTACTTC
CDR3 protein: CASSLEFSGGQETQYF

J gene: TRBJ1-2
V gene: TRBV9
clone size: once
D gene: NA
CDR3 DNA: TGTGCCAGCAGCGTAGATTTCAGGGGCGCCTCTGGCTACACCTTC
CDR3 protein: CASSVDFRGASGYTF

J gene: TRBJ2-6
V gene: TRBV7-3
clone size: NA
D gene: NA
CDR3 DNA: TGTGCCAGCAGCTTAATTTTACCGGGTTCTGGGGCCAACGTCCTGACTTTC
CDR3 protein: CASSLILPGSGANVLTF

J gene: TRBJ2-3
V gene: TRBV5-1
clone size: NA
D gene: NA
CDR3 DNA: TGCGCCAGCAGCTTGACAAAAAGCACAGATACGCAGTATTTT
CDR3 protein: CASSLTKSTDTQYF

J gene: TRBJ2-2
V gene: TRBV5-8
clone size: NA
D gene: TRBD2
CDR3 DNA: TGTGCCAGCAGCTTGACCTTTTCTCGGGAGGCCGGGGAGCTGTTTTTT
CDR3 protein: CASSLTFSREAGELFF

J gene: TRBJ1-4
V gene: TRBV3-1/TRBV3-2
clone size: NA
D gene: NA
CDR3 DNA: TGTGCCAGCAGCCAAGAAGAGGCTAATGAAAAACTGTTTTTT
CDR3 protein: CASSQEEANEKLFF

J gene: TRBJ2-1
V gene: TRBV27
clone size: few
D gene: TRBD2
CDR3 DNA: TGTGCCAGCAGTTTAAGGGCCGGACTAGCGGTTTTGCATGAGCAGTTCTTC
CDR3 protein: CASSLRAGLAVLHEQFF

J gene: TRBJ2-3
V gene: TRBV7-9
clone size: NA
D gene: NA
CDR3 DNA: TGTGCCAGCAGCTCCCTACTCCTTTCGGCAGATACGCAGTATTTT
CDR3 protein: CASSSLLLSADTQYF

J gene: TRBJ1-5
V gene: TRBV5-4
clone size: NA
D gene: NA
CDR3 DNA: TGTGCCAGCAGCTTGGGGGCTAAACAGCCCCAGCATTTT
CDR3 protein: CASSLGAKQPQHF

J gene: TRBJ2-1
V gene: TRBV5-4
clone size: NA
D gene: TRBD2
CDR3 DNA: TGTGCCAGCAGCTTGGTTGGGAGGGAGTACAATGAGCAGTTCTTC
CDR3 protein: CASSLVGREYNEQFF

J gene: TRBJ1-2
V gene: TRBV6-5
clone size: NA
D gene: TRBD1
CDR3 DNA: TGTGCCAGCAGTACACAGGGGGCTGTGTATGGCTACACCTTC
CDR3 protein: CASSTQGAVYGYTF

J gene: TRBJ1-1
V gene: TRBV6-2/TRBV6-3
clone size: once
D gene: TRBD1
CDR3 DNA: TGTGCCAGCAGTGACCGGGACAGGGGATGGATGAACACTGAAGCTTTCTTT
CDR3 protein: CASSDRDRGWMNTEAFF

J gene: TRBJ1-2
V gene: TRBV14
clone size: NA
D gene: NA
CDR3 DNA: TGTGCCAGCAGCCAAGATACAAACCGGGGGTTGTATGGCTACACCTTC
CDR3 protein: CASSQDTNRGLYGYTF

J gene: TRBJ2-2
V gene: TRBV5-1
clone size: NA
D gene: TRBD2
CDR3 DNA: TGCGCCAGCAGCTTCGGACTAGCGGGAGATCCGGGCACCGGGGAGCTGTTTTTT
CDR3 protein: CASSFGLAGDPGTGELFF

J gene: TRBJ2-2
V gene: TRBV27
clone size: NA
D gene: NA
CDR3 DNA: TGTGCCAGCAGTTTGGGGGGTATGTCGTACACCGGGGAGCTGTTTTTT
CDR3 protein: CASSLGGMSYTGELFF

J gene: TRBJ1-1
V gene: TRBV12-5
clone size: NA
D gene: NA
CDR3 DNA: TGTGCTAGTGGTTTGGCACAGGGTGGTGAAGCTTTCTTT
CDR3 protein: CASGLAQGGEAFF

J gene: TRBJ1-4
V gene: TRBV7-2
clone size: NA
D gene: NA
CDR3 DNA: TGTGCCAGCAGCTCCCCGGGAGGGTCCAATGAAAAACTGTTTTTT
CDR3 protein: CASSSPGGSNEKLFF

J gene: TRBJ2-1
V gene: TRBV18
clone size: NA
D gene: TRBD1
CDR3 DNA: TGTGCCAGCTCACCACAGTTCAACAGGGGCAGGGGGGAGCAGTTCTTC
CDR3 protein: CASSPQFNRGRGEQFF

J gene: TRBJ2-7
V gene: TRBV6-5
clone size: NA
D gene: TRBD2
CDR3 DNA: TGTGCCAGCCTTCGGACTAGCGTCTCCTACGAGCAGTACTTC
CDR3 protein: CASLRTSVSYEQYF

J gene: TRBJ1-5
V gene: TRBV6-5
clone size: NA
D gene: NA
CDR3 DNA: TGTGCCAGTGGTTCTGGCTATCAGCCCCAGCATTTT
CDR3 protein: CASGSGYQPQHF

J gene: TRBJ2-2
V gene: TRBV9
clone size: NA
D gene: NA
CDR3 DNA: TGTGCCAGCATACCAACAATTCCCGGGACTCACTACACCGGGGAGCTGTTTTTT
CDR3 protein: CASIPTIPGTHYTGELFF

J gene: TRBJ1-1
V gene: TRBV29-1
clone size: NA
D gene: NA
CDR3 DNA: TGCAGCGTTGAAGTCCGCACGAGGACTGAAGCTTTCTTT
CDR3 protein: CSVEVRTRTEAFF

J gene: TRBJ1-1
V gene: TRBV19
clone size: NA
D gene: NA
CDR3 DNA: TGTGCCAGTAAGAGAGGGTCCCCTTTGCCCGAAGCTTTCTTT
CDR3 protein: CASKRGSPLPEAFF

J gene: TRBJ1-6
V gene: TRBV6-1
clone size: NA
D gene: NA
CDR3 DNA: TGTGCCAGCAGTGAAGCCACATCAGGCTCCTATAATTCACCCCTCCACTTT
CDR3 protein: CASSEATSGSYNSPLHF

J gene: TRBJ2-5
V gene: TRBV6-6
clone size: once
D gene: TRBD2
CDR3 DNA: TGTGCCAGCAGTTACTCTGGGGTAGCGGGAGTAGAGACCCAGTACTTC
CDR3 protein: CASSYSGVAGVETQYF

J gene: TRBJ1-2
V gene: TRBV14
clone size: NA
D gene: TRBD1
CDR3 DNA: TGTGCCAGCAGCAGATCATCCCCCGGGACAGGGGGAAATGGCTACACCTTC
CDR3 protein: CASSRSSPGTGGNGYTF

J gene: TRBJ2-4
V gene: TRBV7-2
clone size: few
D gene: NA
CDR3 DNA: TGTGCCAGCACCCAGGGGTTCCTAGCCAAAAACATTCAGTACTTC
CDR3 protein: CASTQGFLAKNIQYF

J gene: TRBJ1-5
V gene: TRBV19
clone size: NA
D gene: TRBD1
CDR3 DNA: TGTGCCAGTAGGGACAGGGGGGTAGGGCCCCAGCATTTT
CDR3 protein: CASRDRGVGPQHF

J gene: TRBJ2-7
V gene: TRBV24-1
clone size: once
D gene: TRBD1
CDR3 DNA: TGTGCCACCAGTGATACCGGGACAGACGACTCCTACGAGCAGTACTTC
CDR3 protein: CATSDTGTDDSYEQYF

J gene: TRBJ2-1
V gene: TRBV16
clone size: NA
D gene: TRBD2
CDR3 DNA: TGTGCCAGCAGCCAGCCCCCGGGACTAGCGGGGTCCAATGAGCAGTTCTTC
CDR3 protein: CASSQPPGLAGSNEQFF

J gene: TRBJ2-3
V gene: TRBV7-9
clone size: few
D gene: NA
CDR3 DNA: TGTGCCAGCAGCTTACAGGCGGCACGGGGAAGCACAGATACGCAGTATTTT
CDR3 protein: CASSLQAARGSTDTQYF

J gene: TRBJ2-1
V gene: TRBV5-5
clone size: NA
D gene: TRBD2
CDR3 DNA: TGTGCCAGCAGCAGGGGACTAGGCAATGAGCAGTTCTTC
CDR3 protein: CASSRGLGNEQFF